This T cell receptor beta chain was documented in a study of regulatory T cells in long-lasting Graves disease. Overall study findings and caveats: Persistent disease favored TRBV28, TRBJ1-2 and TRBJ2-5.

This CDR3 comprises 14 residues. In germline, CDR1 is SGHDT, CDR2 YYEEEE. V dropped 1 base and J dropped 4 bases, with 11 bases sitting between them. The authors built TCR beta libraries using iRepertoire HTBI primers and Arm-PCR of CDR3 regions. TCRdb itself ran the multiplex PCR reads through MiXCR, one entry per CDR3 protein. The repertoire consists of roughly 510,000 distinct CDR3 sequences, with about 16% occurring once and the leading ten covering about 11%. Comment on this clonotype: The target antigen is unknown.

Time point in this sample: newly diagnosed GD, antithyroid drugs for less than 3 months. Construction of the TCR library relied on RNA isolated from PBMCs. The same sample was also studied in work on T cells in Graves' hyperthyroidism and ophthalmopathy.

The source material was peripheral blood mononuclear cells (PBMCs), sampled at new diagnosis, from a patient treated with antithyroid drugs. This receptor was identified in a young man with Graves disease. The chain joins TRBV5-6 to TRBJ1-2; D uncertain. This CDR3 reads CASSLSQLSYGYTF. The CDR3, as DNA: TGTGCCAGCAGCTTGTCGCAGCTGAGCTATGGCTACACCTTC.